Below, 24 T cell receptor beta chains from the same sample are listed, as sequenced in a study of OX40 agonist ivuxolimab in advanced cancers. The library was built by means of the immunoSEQ multiplex PCR assay. TCRdb carries this immuneACCESS record with in-frame sequences only. Its versions omit some clonotypes, under half of them owing to an unresolved V gene in the studies checked, with the rest unexplained. For this sample the table gives about 50,000 clones, of which 82% were detected only once. The ten largest make up 1.4% to 1.5% of the sample. Sequencing used CD4+ or CD8+ T cells sorted from blood, obtained in a trial of the OX40 agonist ivuxolimab. The source of these receptors is an adult with an advanced solid tumor such as melanoma, head and neck, liver or kidney cancer.

V and J are TRBV7-3 and TRBJ1-2; 10 nucleotides agree with TRBD1. CDR1 and CDR2 from the germline V gene are SGHTA and FQGTGA. The ends lost 5 bases at V and 3 bases at J; junction bases unmatched: 3. This CDR3 spans 14 amino acids. The CDR3 here is CASSQGTGDYGYTF. CDR3 coding DNA: TGTGCCAGCAGCCAAGGGACAGGGGACTATGGCTACACCTTC.

This chain links TRBV7-3 with TRBJ2-2; possibly TRBD2 for D (5 bases). Germline CDR1 and CDR2: SGHTA and FQGTGA. This CDR3 is 15 amino acids long. Trimming cost V 2 bases and J 7 bases, with 14 bases left between them. The CDR3 region is CASSLGTLGGGELFF. The CDR3 DNA follows: TGTGCCAGCAGCTTAGGCACACTCGGAGGCGGGGAGCTGTTTTTT.

By its share, this clone is medium-sized. This rearrangement joins TRBV2 to TRBJ1-6; maybe TRBD1 (5 bases). V shed 4 bases and J shed 9 bases, with 13 bases lying between them. CDR3 length: 14 amino acids. CDR1 and CDR2 (germline): SNHLY, FYNNEI. The CDR3 is CASSGDATSSPLHF. CDR3 nucleotide sequence: TGTGCCAGCAGTGGGGACGCGACGAGTTCACCCCTCCACTTT.

The chain links TRBV7-9 to TRBJ2-1, with D perhaps TRBD1 (6 bases). Between the trimmed V and J ends, which lost 3 bases and 3 bases, there was a span of 15 bases. The CDR3 spans 16 residues. Germline CDR1 and CDR2: SEHNR and FQNEAQ (reference sequence). DNA of the CDR3: TGTGCCAGCAGCTTGGGTCGGGACAACCTCTACAATGAGCAGTTCTTC. It is translated as CASSLGRDNLYNEQFF.

The rearrangement joins TRBV7-3 to TRBJ1-2; D call uncertain. Germline V gene sequence: CDR1 SGHTA, CDR2 FQGTGA. Trimming took off 5 bases at V and 8 bases at J, with 15 bases between the two ends. The CDR3 contains 13 residues. This chain's CDR3 is CASSPDGRGGYTF. Here the CDR3 DNA reads TGTGCCAGCAGCCCAGACGGTCGTGGGGGCTACACCTTC. The variable domain in full, with the rest retrieved from reference TRBV7-3 and TRBJ1-2, is GAGVSQTPSNKVTEKGKYVELRCDPISGHTALYWYRQSLGQGPEFLIYFQGTGAADDSGLPNDRFFAVRPEGSVSTLKIQRTERGDSAVYLCASSPDGRGGYTFGSGTRLTVV.

This rearrangement joins TRBV6-5 to TRBJ1-1; D is perhaps TRBD1 (5 bases). This CDR3 has 14 amino acids. CDR1 and CDR2 from the germline V gene are MNHEY and SVGAGI. V was cut by 5 bases and J by 5 bases, with 15 bases left in between. The DNA for the CDR3 is TGTGCCAGCAGTCCGCCCGGGGCAGGTACTGAAGCTTTCTTT. It translates to CASSPPGAGTEAFF.

V gene TRBV28 combines with J gene TRBJ2-2; 8 bases align to TRBD1. CDR3 length: 16 amino acids. V trimming: 4 bases; J trimming: 1 base; junction bases outside the gene matches: 5. The germline gives CDR1 MDHEN, CDR2 SYDVKM. The CDR3 DNA reads as TGTGCCAGCAGTTGGGATACAGGGGGGAACACCGGGGAGCTGTTTTTT. Protein: CASSWDTGGNTGELFF.

The gene calls are TRBV30 and TRBJ2-7, with no clear D. V was shortened by 3 bases and J by 2 bases, with 8 bases between the two germline ends. Germline V gene lookup returns CDR1 GTSNPN and CDR2 SVGIG (reference sequence). The CDR3 is 12 residues long. The CDR3 sequence is CAWSLLAYEQYF. The CDR3 DNA follows: TGTGCCTGGAGCCTTCTAGCCTACGAGCAGTACTTC.

This chain joins TRBV27 and TRBJ1-1; D not certain. This CDR3 spans 13 amino acids. Germline V CDR1 and CDR2: MNHEY, SMNVEV (reference sequence). Trimming removed 5 bases from V and 1 base from J, with 8 bases in between. Here the CDR3 reads CASSARQNTEAFF. CDR3 in DNA: TGTGCCAGCAGTGCCCGACAGAACACTGAAGCTTTCTTT.

The chain combines TRBV4-2 with TRBJ2-2; a weak D match, TRBD2 (7 bases). Trimming stripped 1 base from V and 4 bases from J, with 13 bases between. This CDR3 has 16 amino acids. Per germline, CDR1 LGHNA and CDR2 YNFKEQ. CDR3 DNA sequence: TGTGCCAGCAGCCAAGTTCTGGGGGGGGCCACCGGGGAGCTGTTTTTT. Its translation: CASSQVLGGATGELFF.

This chain connects TRBV11-2 to TRBJ2-1, with unresolved D. Germline-derived CDR1 and CDR2 are SGHAT and FQNNGV. Between the trimmed V and J ends, which lost 1 base and 6 bases, there was a span of 13 bases. The CDR3 is made up of 15 amino acids. The DNA of the CDR3 is TGTGCCAGCAGCTTAGGGCAGGCTGTGAGCAATGAGCAGTTCTTC. Encoded protein: CASSLGQAVSNEQFF.

The table lists this clone with a few counts. DNA of the CDR3: TGCGCCAGCAGCCCGTACGGGACTAGCCAAGTCCACAATGAGCAGTTCTTC. Amino acid sequence: CASSPYGTSQVHNEQFF. The genes are TRBV5-1 and TRBJ2-1, with TRBD2 identical over 9 bases. Germline CDR1 and CDR2: SGHRS and YFSETQ. After removal of 4 bases from V and 5 bases from J, the junction contained 13 bases not matched to a gene. There are 17 residues in the CDR3. Full variable domain (remainder filled in from reference TRBV5-1 and TRBJ2-1): KAGVTQTPRYLIKTRGQQVTLSCSPISGHRSVSWYQQTPGQGLQFLFEYFSETQRNKGNFPGRFSGRQFSNSRSEMNVSTLELGDSALYLCASSPYGTSQVHNEQFFGPGTRLTVL.

The chain links TRBV6-5 to TRBJ2-5; 10 bases align to TRBD1. V shed 6 bases, J shed 4 bases, and the junction held 2 bases outside the gene matches. In germline, CDR1 is MNHEY, CDR2 SVGAGI. The CDR3 consists of 13 residues. Written as DNA, the CDR3 is TGTGCCAGCAGCCGGACAGGGGGAGAGACCCAGTACTTC. Encoded protein: CASSRTGGETQYF.

With regard to this clone: This may be a read error: a much more frequent sequence differs by one nucleotide. The chain is built from TRBV5-4 and TRBJ1-6; maybe TRBD1 (5 bases). Germline V CDR1 and CDR2: SGHNT, YYREEE (reference sequence). V was shortened by 4 bases and J by 8 bases, with 13 bases between the two germline ends. This CDR3 has 14 residues. The CDR3 DNA reads TGTGCCAGCAGCGCCGTAGGGGAGGATTCACCCCTCCACTTT. Translating it yields CASSAVGEDSPLHF.

This chain links TRBV14 with TRBJ1-1, with D unclear. The CDR3 extends over 13 amino acids. The V end was cut by 2 bases, the J end by 1 base, with 5 bases between. Germline V gives CDR1 SGHDN, CDR2 FVKESK. As DNA, the CDR3 is TGTGCCAGCAGCCAAACACGGAACACTGAAGCTTTCTTT. This gives the protein CASSQTRNTEAFF.

In this sample, this clone turned up a few times. The V gene is TRBV2, the J gene TRBJ1-2; D is unclear. The germline V gene encodes CDR1 SNHLY and CDR2 FYNNEI. The CDR3 totals 13 residues. V was pared by 2 bases and J by 5 bases, with 9 bases between. CDR3 sequence reads: CASSESQVYGYTF. In DNA, the CDR3 is TGTGCCAGCAGTGAAAGCCAGGTGTATGGCTACACCTTC.

The chain joins TRBV11-3 to TRBJ1-5; D is undetermined. Trimming removed 5 bases from V and 4 bases from J, with 9 bases in between. CDR3 size: 13 residues. Germline V gene data show CDR1 as SGHNT and CDR2 as YENEEA. This CDR3 is CASSPDGNQPQHF. The CDR3 nucleotides are TGTGCCAGCAGCCCGGACGGGAATCAGCCCCAGCATTTT.

The V call is TRBV7-3, the J call TRBJ2-1; possibly TRBD1 for D (6 bases). Germline CDR1 is SGHTA and CDR2 is FQGTGA. This CDR3 has 14 residues. V gave up 1 base and J gave up 6 bases, with 10 bases separating them. CDR3 loop: CASSLSRQVNEQFF. Written as DNA, the CDR3 is TGTGCCAGCAGCTTAAGCCGACAGGTCAATGAGCAGTTCTTC.

The gene calls are TRBV6-5 and TRBJ2-3; 9 bases line up with TRBD2. This CDR3 has 14 amino acids. Germline V CDR1 and CDR2: MNHEY, SVGAGI. With V trimmed by 6 bases and J by 1 base, 2 bases remained unmatched. The CDR3 DNA reads TGTGCCAGCAGCATAGCGGGGGGCACAGATACGCAGTATTTT. Translating it yields CASSIAGGTDTQYF.

The V and J genes are TRBV5-4 and TRBJ1-3; D perhaps matches TRBD1 (6 bases). CDR3 length: 15 amino acids. Germline V lookup: CDR1 SGHNT, CDR2 YYREEE (reference sequence). Trimming stripped 4 bases from V and 2 bases from J, with 13 bases between. CDR3 residues: CASSPGAVAGNTIYF. The CDR3, as DNA: TGTGCCAGCAGCCCGGGGGCAGTCGCTGGAAACACCATATATTTT.

The rearrangement links TRBV7-3 to TRBJ2-1, with TRBD1 matching over 7 bases. V lost 4 bases, J lost 0 bases, and 9 bases stayed unmatched. This CDR3 has 17 amino acids. The germline V gene has CDR1 SGHTA and CDR2 FQGTGA. The CDR3 protein is CASSSVQGITSYNEQFF. As DNA, the CDR3 is TGTGCCAGCAGCTCCGTACAGGGGATTACCTCCTACAATGAGCAGTTCTTC.

A few counts support this clone. The V and J genes are TRBV30 and TRBJ2-1; the match to TRBD2 covers 7 bases. The V gene end was trimmed by 0 bases and the J gene end by 9 bases; junction bases not matched to a gene: 2. Germline lookup yields CDR1 GTSNPN and CDR2 SVGIG (reference sequence). This CDR3 contains 12 residues. The CDR3 bases are TGTGCCTGGAGTGTATGGGGGGGTGAGCAGTTCTTC. It encodes CAWSVWGGEQFF.

The V gene is TRBV20-1, the J gene TRBJ2-7; D is uncertain. CDR3 length: 11 residues. CDR1 and CDR2 (germline): DFQATT, SNEGSKA (reference sequence). V was trimmed by 5 bases and J by 3 bases, leaving 8 bases between them. CDR3 sequence reads: CSAADGYEQYF. As DNA, the CDR3 is TGCAGTGCTGCCGACGGCTACGAGCAGTACTTC.

The chain is built from TRBV4-1 and TRBJ2-5; D may be TRBD2 (6 bases). Matching the DNA end better, TRBJ2-7 makes the J call doubtful. There are 15 residues in the CDR3. Germline V gene data show CDR1 as MGHRA and CDR2 as YSYEKL. CDR3 loop: CASSQEGKRAYEQYF. The CDR3 DNA follows: TGCGCCAGCAGCCAGGAGGGGAAGAGGGCCTACGAGCAGTACTTC.